Shown below are 8 T cell receptor beta chains from a single sample sequenced in a study of Ad26.COV2.S vaccination and SARS-CoV-2 variants. Treatment reported: about 20 received Ad26.COV2.S at low or high dose, single or two shots; about 5 received placebo; per-sample allocation not given. Vaccine and placebo recipients were sampled on day 63 after the first injection. Assay: immunoSEQ multiplex PCR; the TCRdb copy retains only in-frame clones and omits some. The profile shows about 420,000 clones, approximately 87% of them singletons. Source: peripheral blood, taken in a trial of Ad26.COV2.S vaccine versus placebo. The source of these receptors is a person between 18 and 59 years old who received the Ad26.COV2.S COVID-19 vaccine or a placebo.

V and J are TRBV4-1 and TRBJ1-2; D uncertain. This CDR3 spans 17 amino acids. Trimming took off 0 bases at V and 8 bases at J, with 22 bases between the two ends. Germline-derived CDR1 and CDR2 are MGHRA and YSYEKL. The CDR3 bases are TGCGCCAGCAGCCAAGATCGCGTGCATCCTTCGAATGACGGCTACACCTTC. Its protein is CASSQDRVHPSNDGYTF.

CDR3 region: CASSDSGVANEKLFF. The CDR3 nucleotides read TGTGCCAGCAGCGACTCAGGGGTAGCTAATGAAAAACTGTTTTTT. V usage is TRBV5-4 and J usage is TRBJ1-4; possibly TRBD1 for D (6 bases). Looked up from germline, CDR1 is SGHNT and CDR2 is YYREEE (reference sequence). The CDR3 is 15 amino acids. Between the trimmed V and J ends, which lost 4 bases and 3 bases, there was a span of 13 bases.

V usage is TRBV5-1 and J usage is TRBJ1-5; 7 bases agree with TRBD1. The CDR3 has 14 residues. The V and J ends lost 4 bases and 4 bases, in that order; junction bases with no gene match: 5. Looked up from germline, CDR1 is SGHRS and CDR2 is YFSETQ. CDR3 loop: CASSPGDRNQPQHF. The CDR3 DNA reads as TGCGCCAGCAGCCCGGGGGACAGAAATCAGCCCCAGCATTTT.

V and J are TRBV6-2 or TRBV6-3 and TRBJ2-7, with 10 bases identical to TRBD1. This CDR3 spans 16 amino acids. Per germline, CDR1 MNHEY and CDR2 SVGEGT. Unmatched junction bases numbered 8, after V lost 2 bases and J lost 4 bases. The CDR3 spells CASSYPPDRGSYEQYF. CDR3 nucleotides: TGTGCCAGCAGTTACCCCCCGGACAGGGGGAGTTACGAGCAGTACTTC.

This chain joins TRBV6-2 or TRBV6-3 and TRBJ1-6, with D hard to call. Trimming left V 1 base short and J 8 bases short, with 9 bases between. There are 14 residues in the CDR3. The V gene's germline CDR1 is MNHEY and CDR2 SVGEGT. CDR3 sequence reads: CASSYLGDYSPLHF. The CDR3 bases are TGTGCCAGCAGTTACTTAGGTGATTATTCACCCCTCCACTTT.

The chain has TRBV27 and TRBJ1-4, with a weak D call TRBD1 (5 bases). V was trimmed by 3 bases and J by 2 bases, leaving 10 bases between them. CDR1 is MNHEY, CDR2 SMNVEV, per germline (reference sequence). The CDR3 totals 15 residues. CDR3 protein: CASSFKRGTNEKLFF. The CDR3 DNA reads TGTGCCAGCAGTTTCAAGCGGGGGACTAATGAAAAACTGTTTTTT.

V usage is TRBV7-2 and J usage is TRBJ2-5, with no clear D. The CDR3 covers 14 residues. Germline loops: CDR1 SGHTA, CDR2 FQGNSA. V lost 0 bases, J lost 5 bases, and 10 bases lay in between. CDR3 sequence (DNA): TGTGCCAGCAGCTTAGCGCGCCAAAGGGAGACCCAGTACTTC. Amino acid sequence: CASSLARQRETQYF.

V and J are TRBV29-1 and TRBJ1-2; no clear D gene. Per the germline V gene, CDR1 is SQVTM and CDR2 is ANQGSEA. This CDR3 region has 13 residues. Trimming pared 4 bases from V and 8 bases from J, leaving 17 bases between. The CDR3 DNA reads as TGCAGCGTTGGGGCAGTGGGCGGAGGGGGCTACACCTTC. Its protein is CSVGAVGGGGYTF.